These 19 T cell receptor beta chains were sequenced from one sample in a study of T cell responses to AZD1222 COVID-19 vaccine. TCRdb keeps only in-frame clones here, not all; method: immunoSEQ multiplex PCR. The sample contains tens of thousands of clones, roughly 84% of which appear only once. Sequenced here: peripheral blood, sampled on day 0 of AZD1222 vaccination. These receptors were taken from an adult in good health.

The chain couples TRBV5-4 to TRBJ1-4; D unresolved. This CDR3 comprises 15 residues. Deletions cut 5 bases from V and 0 bases from J, with 11 bases between. CDR1 is SGHNT and CDR2 is YYREEE in the germline V gene (reference sequence). The CDR3 DNA sequence: TGTGCCAGCAGGCCGGAGAGTGCAACTAATGAAAAACTGTTTTTT. Protein sequence: CASRPESATNEKLFF.

This clone was observed once. The chain couples TRBV18 to TRBJ1-1, with TRBD1 identical over 9 bases. This CDR3 has 14 residues. V was pared by 3 bases and J by 7 bases, with 6 bases of the junction left unmatched. Germline CDR1 and CDR2: KGHSH and LQKENI. The CDR3 bases are TGTGCCAGCTCACCCGGGACAGGGCGGGTTGAAGCTTTCTTT. Protein product: CASSPGTGRVEAFF. Filled out from reference TRBV18 and TRBJ1-1, the complete variable domain reads NAGVMQNPRHLVRRRGQEARLRCSPMKGHSHVYWYRQLPEEGLKFMVYLQKENIIDESGMPKERFSAEFPKEGPSILRIQQVVRGDSAAYFCASSPGTGRVEAFFGQGTRLTVV.

The chain is built from TRBV9 and TRBJ1-4; D might be TRBD1 (5 bases). Germline V gives CDR1 SGDLS, CDR2 YYNGEE. The CDR3 spans 15 residues. The V end was cut by 4 bases, the J end by 3 bases, with 13 bases between. CDR3 sequence (DNA): TGTGCCAGCAGCCTCAGGGCCCTTCCTAATGAAAAACTGTTTTTT. Its protein product is CASSLRALPNEKLFF. The full variable domain, with the rest looked up from reference TRBV9 and TRBJ1-4, is DSGVTQTPKHLITATGQRVTLRCSPRSGDLSVYWYQQSLDQGLQFLIQYYNGEERAKGNILERFSAQQFPDLHSELNLSSLELGDSALYFCASSLRALPNEKLFFGSGTQLSVL.

The V and J genes are TRBV19 and TRBJ1-2; 7 bases match TRBD1. Germline CDR1 reads LNHDA; CDR2 reads SQIVND (reference sequence). CDR3 length equals 15 residues. V shed 3 bases, J shed 4 bases, and the junction held 8 bases outside the gene matches. Written as DNA, the CDR3 is TGTGCCAGTAGTATTAGGGTCGGGACAGCCTATGGCTACACCTTC. This translates into CASSIRVGTAYGYTF.

Only a few counts were recorded for this clone. The rearrangement joins TRBV10-2 to TRBJ1-2, with D perhaps TRBD1 (5 bases). There are 13 residues in the CDR3. The germline gives CDR1 WSHSY, CDR2 SAAADI. The ends were cut back, 3 bases at V and 8 bases at J, with 13 bases in the middle. For the CDR3, the DNA is TGCGCCAGCAGTGACCCGCGGGGCTTGGGCTACACCTTC. It translates to CASSDPRGLGYTF.

The genes are TRBV30 and TRBJ1-2, with D possibly TRBD1 on 5 matching bases. This CDR3 has 12 amino acids. Germline CDR1 reads GTSNPN; CDR2 reads SVGIG (reference sequence). Trimming shortened V by 0 bases and J by 8 bases, and 10 bases separated the two germline ends. The CDR3 sequence: CAWSVRGKGYTF. The CDR3 DNA follows: TGTGCCTGGAGTGTAAGGGGAAAGGGCTACACCTTC.

The chain joins TRBV29-1 to TRBJ2-7, with D hard to call. Per germline, CDR1 SQVTM and CDR2 ANQGSEA. Trimming shortened V by 2 bases and J by 3 bases, and 23 bases separated the two germline ends. The CDR3 contains 17 residues. The CDR3 coding sequence is TGCAGCGTTGAACGCAGCCGGTCCACGTCACCCTACTACGAGCAGTACTTC. This sequence encodes CSVERSRSTSPYYEQYF.

This clone was seen only a few times. This chain links TRBV4-2 with TRBJ1-1; D remains unclear. The germline V gene encodes CDR1 LGHNA and CDR2 YNFKEQ. V was trimmed by 0 bases and J by 3 bases, leaving 11 bases between them. This CDR3 region has 15 residues. DNA of the CDR3: TGTGCCAGCAGCCAAGATGTGAAAGGATACACTGAAGCTTTCTTT. Translated, it gives CASSQDVKGYTEAFF.

The CDR3 reads CASKRFRNNEQFF. The CDR3 nucleotides read TGTGCCAGCAAAAGGTTCAGGAACAATGAGCAGTTCTTC. The chain combines TRBV6-4 with TRBJ2-1; D is unclear. V was pared by 7 bases and J by 5 bases, with 12 bases between. Germline V CDR1 and CDR2: MRHNA, SNTAGT. This CDR3 contains 13 residues.

The CDR3, as DNA: TGTGCCAGTACTCCGCCCTACTCTGGAAACACCATATATTTT. Translated, it gives CASTPPYSGNTIYF. V is TRBV19 and J is TRBJ1-3; D is uncertain. From germline, CDR1 is LNHDA and CDR2 SQIVND (reference sequence). V was cut by 7 bases and J by 0 bases, with 10 bases left in between. This CDR3 is built from 14 residues.

The V call is TRBV30, the J call TRBJ1-1; perhaps TRBD1 as D (6 bases). This CDR3 spans 14 amino acids. Germline lookup yields CDR1 GTSNPN and CDR2 SVGIG (reference sequence). V lost 5 bases, J lost 4 bases, and 17 bases lay in between. The chain's CDR3 is CAWSEGGGSTEAFF. As DNA, the CDR3 is TGTGCCTGGTCAGAGGGGGGGGGTTCCACTGAAGCTTTCTTT.

The genes are TRBV23-1 and TRBJ1-1; weak D call: TRBD1 (6 bases). TRBV23-1 is identified as an open reading frame with a role that is uncertain. The CDR3 has 15 amino acids. V was shortened by 6 bases and J by 0 bases, with 14 bases between the two germline ends. CDR3 protein: CASRDRDSMNTEAFF. CDR3 bases: TGCGCCAGCAGGGACAGAGATTCGATGAACACTGAAGCTTTCTTT.

This sequence joins TRBV5-5 and TRBJ1-4, with 10 bases lining up with TRBD1. Germline-derived CDR1 and CDR2 are SGHKS and YYEKEE (reference sequence). Trimming took 0 bases from V and 8 from J; bases not matched to a gene: 4. The CDR3 totals 15 residues. The CDR3 is CASSLAWGQGEKLFF. The CDR3, as DNA: TGTGCCAGCAGCTTGGCCTGGGGACAGGGGGAAAAACTGTTTTTT. The complete variable domain, with remaining parts taken from reference TRBV5-5 and TRBJ1-4, reads DAGVTQSPTHLIKTRGQQVTLRCSPISGHKSVSWYQQVLGQGPQFIFQYYEKEERGRGNFPDRFSARQFPNYSSELNVNALLLGDSALYLCASSLAWGQGEKLFFGSGTQLSVL.

This chain joins TRBV9 and TRBJ1-2; possible D gene TRBD1, 6 bases. Trimming took 3 bases from V and 8 from J, leaving 14 bases between them. This CDR3 comprises 13 residues. The germline V gene encodes CDR1 SGDLS and CDR2 YYNGEE. The CDR3 region is CASSAPGGLGYTF. The CDR3 region has the DNA TGTGCCAGCAGCGCCCCGGGGGGGCTCGGCTACACCTTC.

This chain uses TRBV5-4 with TRBJ1-1; maybe TRBD1 (5 bases). V shed 2 bases and J shed 8 bases, with 13 bases lying between them. CDR1 is SGHNT and CDR2 is YYREEE in the germline V gene (reference sequence). The CDR3 spans 13 residues. DNA of the CDR3: TGTGCCAGCAGCTTCCAGACGTCAGGGGAAGCTTTCTTT. Protein sequence: CASSFQTSGEAFF.

V is TRBV4-3 and J is TRBJ2-7, with TRBD1 matching 7 bases. Trimming cost V 2 bases and J 1 base; bases outside gene matches: 5. Germline V CDR1 and CDR2: LGHNA, YSLEER. This CDR3 has 15 amino acids. The CDR3 protein is CASSQFPGGSYEQYF. The CDR3 nucleotides read TGCGCCAGCAGCCAATTCCCAGGGGGATCCTACGAGCAGTACTTC.

V gene TRBV27 combines with J gene TRBJ2-5; D is possibly TRBD1 (6 bases). V lost 5 bases and J lost 2, with 15 bases in between. Per the germline V gene, CDR1 is MNHEY and CDR2 is SMNVEV (reference sequence). The CDR3 runs 15 residues. CDR3 sequence reads: CASSARQRGQETQYF. CDR3 coding DNA: TGTGCCAGCAGTGCGAGACAGAGGGGGCAAGAGACCCAGTACTTC.

J is TRBJ2-5 and V is TRBV30, with TRBD2 matching 10 bases. The CDR3 extends over 15 amino acids. V lost 4 bases, J lost 4 bases, and 9 bases stayed unmatched. Germline CDR1 and CDR2: GTSNPN and SVGIG (reference sequence). The CDR3, as DNA: TGTGCCTGGAACCAGCGGGGGGGCCGGAGAGAGACCCAGTACTTC. Translating it yields CAWNQRGGRRETQYF.

As for this clone: Because it lacks the conserved phenylalanine or tryptophan at the end, this CDR3 is likely a read error. It is unclear where the CDR3 begins or ends on the DNA, so no DNA is shown, and the CDR3 is as TCRdb lists it. This chain links TRBV28 with TRBJ2-6; the listed D gene, TRBD2, was not tested against the DNA. Both ends counted, the CDR3 spans 8 residues. Per the germline V gene, CDR1 is MDHEN and CDR2 is SYDVKM. The CDR3 here is CASSFRGP.